The present T cell receptor beta chain was sequenced within a study of T cells in Graves' hyperthyroidism and ophthalmopathy. Study in general: Peripheral blood sampling occurred at initial diagnosis, before any treatment.

After removal of 4 bases from V and 3 bases from J, the junction contained 9 bases not matched to a gene. Germline V gives CDR1 SGHRS, CDR2 YFSETQ. This CDR3 has 18 amino acids. Template material for amplifying TCR beta CDR3 regions consisted of RNA transcripts. The HTBI set primed first-round TCR CDR3 RT-PCR. Using its own MiXCR run on the multiplex PCR reads, TCRdb lists one record per CDR3 protein. The sample records 250,000 to 300,000 distinct CDR3 sequences, more than 12% being singletons. This clonotype was counted only a few times. Those with hyperthyroidism were 18 to 65 years old, newly diagnosed, and ill for under 2 months. Orbital computed tomography and thyroid ultrasound, together with serum TRAb and thyroxine and clinical symptoms, were used for diagnoses.

This chain connects TRBV5-1 to TRBJ2-2; 13 bases are shared with TRBD2. Sequenced material: blood. The sequence was collected from a woman aged 40 to 50 with Graves' hyperthyroidism that later progressed to Graves' ophthalmopathy. CDR3 DNA: TGCGCCAGCAGCCGGACTAGCGGGAGCTGGGCGGACACCGGGGAGCTGTTTTTT. Translated, it gives CASSRTSGSWADTGELFF.